This T cell receptor beta chain appears in the sequencing data of a study of T cell responses to AZD1222 COVID-19 vaccine. Findings of the study overall: Spike-specific TCRs gained breadth and depth after people received two AZD1222 doses.

Turning to this clone: Its antigen remains unknown.

This table comes from immunoSEQ multiplex PCR, and its TCRdb copy is limited to in-frame clones, with some not included. Among approximately 160,000 clones, 85% to 95% were seen once, and the ten largest hold 0.7% to 0.9%. The clonotype was recovered from an adult in good health. This specimen consisted of peripheral blood, obtained on day 0 of AZD1222 vaccination.

CDR3 region: CASRTGTYEQYF. In DNA, the CDR3 is TGTGCCAGCAGGACAGGGACCTACGAGCAGTACTTC. V usage is TRBV28 and J usage is TRBJ2-7; TRBD1 matches 7 bases. The germline gives CDR1 MDHEN, CDR2 SYDVKM. V lost 6 bases and J lost 2; bases outside the gene matches: 1. This CDR3 has 12 amino acids. Full variable domain (rest looked up from reference TRBV28 and TRBJ2-7): DVKVTQSSRYLVKRTGEKVFLECVQDMDHENMFWYRQDPGLGLRLIYFSYDVKMKEKGDIPEGYSVSREKKERFSLILESASTNQTSMYLCASRTGTYEQYFGPGTRLTVT.